The entry that follows covers one T cell receptor beta chain sequence. Its cognate antigen is unknown. The sample is drawn from a study of T cell responses to AZD1222 COVID-19 vaccine. Study outcomes and limitations: Among those given AZD1222, only five or six were seropositive at baseline.

Germline V gene data show CDR1 as SGHTA and CDR2 as FQGNSA. The CDR3 runs 12 residues. V was shortened by 6 bases and J by 5 bases, with 8 bases between the two germline ends. Profiled with immunoSEQ multiplex PCR; TCRdb holds only in-frame clones, not every one. Seen here are tens of thousands of clones, 78% observed once, and the top ten hold approximately 21%. The chain uses TRBV7-2 and TRBJ2-1; D uncertain. The receptor's source is an adult in good health. Material: peripheral blood, obtained on day 0 of AZD1222 vaccination. The CDR3 protein is CASSRTNNEQFF. The CDR3 bases are TGTGCCAGCAGTCGGACCAACAATGAGCAGTTCTTC.